This T cell receptor beta chain is drawn from a study of T cell responses to AZD1222 COVID-19 vaccine. Clones were read by immunoSEQ multiplex PCR, and TCRdb kept only the in-frame ones, dropping some. The data contain about 160,000 clones, 85% to 95% of them seen just once; the ten biggest clones take up roughly 1.3%. V shed 3 bases, J shed 4 bases, and the junction held 9 bases outside the gene matches. This CDR3 spans 17 amino acids. Per germline, CDR1 WNHNN and CDR2 SYGVQD (reference sequence). The receptor was isolated from an adult in good health. Sequences were derived from peripheral blood, sampled on day 0 of AZD1222 vaccination. The V gene is TRBV10-1, the J gene TRBJ1-1; TRBD1 agrees at 12 bases. Here the CDR3 DNA reads TGCGCCAGCAGTGATTCCGGGACAGGGGGCCATGGCACTGAAGCTTTCTTT. Translation gives CASSDSGTGGHGTEAFF.